The sequence of this TCR beta chain was determined in a study of T-cell reconstitution after alpha-beta-depleted transplantation in children. The sample holds a few counts of this clonotype. The CDR3 consists of 15 residues. Germline CDR1 SNHLY, CDR2 FYNNEI. Losses at the gene ends were 2 bases for V and 6 bases for J; bases not matched to a gene: 3. Unique molecular identifiers were used to barcode this TCRbeta library. TCRdb ran MiXCR on the PCR reads and lists one entry per CDR3 protein. The sample carries approximately 590,000 distinct CDR3 sequences, roughly a tenth recorded once. The sequenced sample was PBMCs from the stem cell graft donor, obtained from the stem cell graft. The chain recombines TRBV2 with TRBJ2-2; 10 bases map to TRBD2. This receptor was identified in a human donor who donated a stem cell graft to a child with acute myeloid leukemia. In DNA, the CDR3 is TGTGCCAGCAGTGAATCTAGCGGGAGTCCCGGGGAGCTGTTTTTT. Amino acids: CASSESSGSPGELFF. Looking up the rest from reference TRBV2 and TRBJ2-2 gives the full variable domain: EPEVTQTPSHQVTQMGQEVILRCVPISNHLYFYWYRQILGQKVEFLVSFYNNEISEKSEIFDDQFSVERPDGSNFTLKIRSTKLEDSAMYFCASSESSGSPGELFFGEGSRLTVL.